These 21 T cell receptor beta chains were all obtained from the same sample, sequenced in a study of blood T cell repertoires in COVID-19. Profiling relied on immunoSEQ multiplex PCR, and the TCRdb table lists in-frame clones only, not all of them. Of about 14,000 clones listed, roughly 85% are singletons. Sequenced sample: peripheral blood. The receptors come from a human donor with active COVID-19. The donor label of this sample is uncertain.

The CDR3 here is CASSLSDREWDNEQFF. CDR3 nucleotide sequence: TGCGCCAGCAGCTTGTCCGACAGGGAGTGGGACAATGAGCAGTTCTTC. The chain employs TRBV5-1 and TRBJ2-1; 7 nucleotides line up with TRBD1. The CDR3 extends over 16 amino acids. Germline CDR1 is SGHRS and CDR2 is YFSETQ. V dropped 1 base and J dropped 5; count of bases not matched to a gene: 9.

This chain's CDR3 is CASSPQGFSDTGELFF. CDR3 in DNA: TGTGCCAGCAGCCCCCAGGGGTTTTCAGACACCGGGGAGCTGTTTTTT. The genes are TRBV9 and TRBJ2-2, with a weak D call TRBD1 (6 bases). CDR3 size: 16 residues. Germline V gene sequence: CDR1 SGDLS, CDR2 YYNGEE. The V end lost 4 bases, the J end lost 3 bases, and 16 bases lay between the germline ends.

The genes are TRBV5-1 and TRBJ2-2; 7 bases fit TRBD1. This CDR3 contains 17 residues. CDR1 SGHRS and CDR2 YFSETQ come from the germline V gene. V trimming: 4 bases; J trimming: 5 bases; junction bases outside the gene matches: 14. CDR3 sequence reads: CASSPIPGQTVTGELFF. The CDR3 DNA reads TGCGCCAGCAGCCCTATACCGGGACAGACCGTTACCGGGGAGCTGTTTTTT.

This clone appeared a single time. The chain uses TRBV6-2 or TRBV6-3 and TRBJ2-7, with D maybe TRBD2 (6 bases). CDR3 size: 16 residues. Trimming took off 6 bases at V and 2 bases at J, with 20 bases between the two ends. The germline V gene has CDR1 MNHEY and CDR2 SVGEGT. This CDR3 is CASSRRTNLQTYEQYF. Written as DNA, the CDR3 is TGTGCCAGCAGCCGCCGGACTAATCTTCAAACCTACGAGCAGTACTTC.

J is TRBJ2-1 and V is TRBV7-3, with TRBD2 matching over 10 bases. J gave up 7 bases and V 3 bases, and 6 bases lay outside the gene matches. CDR3 size: 15 residues. Germline-derived CDR1 and CDR2 are SGHTA and FQGTGA. The CDR3 sequence is CASSFGGLASNEQFF. The CDR3 region has the DNA TGTGCCAGCAGCTTTGGGGGACTAGCGTCTAATGAGCAGTTCTTC.

The chain is built from TRBV7-2 and TRBJ1-5; 7 bases fit TRBD1. The CDR3 length is 16 residues. Per the germline V gene, CDR1 is SGHTA and CDR2 is FQGNSA. V shed 2 bases and J 1 base; nucleotides not matched to a gene: 5. This CDR3 is CASSLTGRGSNQPQHF. CDR3 nucleotides: TGTGCCAGCAGCTTAACGGGCAGGGGGAGCAATCAGCCCCAGCATTTT.

The CDR3 DNA follows: TGTGCCAGTAGTTTCCCCAGGGGTAAAGGGGATGGCTACACCTTC. This sequence encodes CASSFPRGKGDGYTF. The chain employs TRBV19 and TRBJ1-2, with a weak D call TRBD1 (6 bases). The V end was cut by 5 bases, the J end by 6 bases, with 19 bases between. The CDR3 has 15 residues. Germline values: CDR1 LNHDA, CDR2 SQIVND (reference sequence).

V is TRBV7-9 and J is TRBJ2-3; D is undetermined. Germline values: CDR1 SEHNR, CDR2 FQNEAQ (reference sequence). Trimming pared 3 bases from V and 2 bases from J, leaving 12 bases between. This CDR3 has 15 residues. The CDR3 DNA sequence: TGTGCCAGCAGCTTTTACGACGACTTCACAGATACGCAGTATTTT. Protein product: CASSFYDDFTDTQYF.

This clone was picked up a small number of times. V is TRBV5-4 and J is TRBJ2-7; D gene ambiguous. The length of the CDR3 is 12 residues. Trimming cost V 2 bases and J 3 bases, with 6 bases left between them. CDR1 SGHNT and CDR2 YYREEE come from the germline V gene (reference sequence). In DNA form, the CDR3 reads TGTGCCAGCAGCTTTAACGGCTACGAGCAGTACTTC. Its translation: CASSFNGYEQYF.

This clone has only a few counts. The chain uses TRBV7-9 and TRBJ1-6; D gene uncertain. Germline V lookup: CDR1 SEHNR, CDR2 FQNEAQ (reference sequence). The germline V and J ends were trimmed by 3 bases and 0 bases, with 12 bases remaining between them. The CDR3 is 17 amino acids. CDR3 in DNA: TGTGCCAGCAGCTTCACAGATATAAGCTCCTATAATTCACCCCTCCACTTT. This encodes CASSFTDISSYNSPLHF.

The genes are TRBV18 and TRBJ2-7, with a possible D match to TRBD1 (5 bases). V lost 5 bases to trimming and J lost 0 bases, with 11 bases between them. Germline loops: CDR1 KGHSH, CDR2 LQKENI. The CDR3 loop spans 14 amino acids. DNA for the CDR3: TGTGCCAGCTCAGTCGACAGAAACTCCTACGAGCAGTACTTC. It codes for CASSVDRNSYEQYF.

DNA for the CDR3: TGTGCCACCGCGGCGGGCCGGAGCTACAATGAGCAGTTCTTC. Translated: CATAAGRSYNEQFF. The chain recombines TRBV2 with TRBJ2-1; TRBD2 is a possible D gene (5 bases). The CDR3 is made up of 14 amino acids. Trimming shortened V by 10 bases and J by 3 bases, and 16 bases separated the two germline ends. Germline CDR1 is SNHLY and CDR2 is FYNNEI.

This clone was detected only a few times. This chain connects TRBV1 to TRBJ2-3; TRBD1 is the table's D call, not checked against the DNA. TRBV1 is listed as a pseudogene. The CDR3 spans 16 residues. The CDR3 spells CTSSQRSTGVPDTQYF. The CDR3 DNA sequence: TGCACCAGCAGCCAAAGATCGACAGGGGTCCCAGATACGCAGTATTTT.

This clone was counted a few times. The chain employs TRBV5-4 and TRBJ2-7; 12 positions agree with TRBD2. The junction had 4 bases not matched to a gene; V was cut back by 5 bases and J by 4 bases. The CDR3 has 14 residues. In germline, CDR1 is SGHNT, CDR2 YYREEE (reference sequence). The CDR3 is CASRPLAGGYEQYF. The DNA for the CDR3 is TGTGCCAGCAGACCACTAGCGGGAGGTTACGAGCAGTACTTC. Variable domain in full (rest from reference TRBV5-4 and TRBJ2-7): ETGVTQSPTHLIKTRGQQVTLRCSSQSGHNTVSWYQQALGQGPQFIFQYYREEENGRGNFPPRFSGLQFPNYSSELNVNALELDDSALYLCASRPLAGGYEQYFGPGTRLTVT.

This rearrangement joins TRBV5-1 to TRBJ1-2; unclear D gene. Germline lookup yields CDR1 SGHRS and CDR2 YFSETQ. CDR3 size: 13 residues. V was trimmed by 4 bases and J by 4 bases, leaving 11 bases between them. The CDR3 region has the DNA TGCGCCAGCAGCGGAGCCTCCGGCTATGGCTACACCTTC. Protein sequence: CASSGASGYGYTF.

The chain joins TRBV7-6 to TRBJ2-5; D possibly corresponds to TRBD2 (6 bases). The V gene's germline CDR1 is SGHVS and CDR2 FNYEAQ. V was clipped by 7 bases and J by 2 bases, with 20 bases between them. This CDR3 is 16 amino acids long. The CDR3 nucleotides are TGTGCCAGCACCCATTGGAGGAGGGCCCAACAAGAGACCCAGTACTTC. As protein: CASTHWRRAQQETQYF.

J is TRBJ2-2 and V is TRBV7-8; 10 bases fit TRBD2. The CDR3 contains 14 residues. Losses at the gene ends were 11 bases for V and 1 base for J; bases not matched to a gene: 4. Germline CDR1 and CDR2: SGHVS and FQNEAQ. The CDR3 DNA follows: TGTGCCGCTGAGCGGGGGGGGAACACCGGGGAGCTGTTTTTT. This codes for CAAERGGNTGELFF.

The chain recombines TRBV5-6 with TRBJ2-1, with a possible D match to TRBD2 (7 bases). CDR1 and CDR2 from the germline V gene are SGHDT and YYEEEE. The CDR3 runs 19 residues. The ends were cut back, 4 bases at V and 2 bases at J, with 25 bases in the middle. The CDR3 DNA reads as TGTGCCAGCAGCCCGGGTAGTGTGCGGGGGCCCACAACCTACAATGAGCAGTTCTTC. Protein sequence: CASSPGSVRGPTTYNEQFF.

This chain uses TRBV4-1 with TRBJ1-1; TRBD1 agrees at 9 bases. Germline V gene data show CDR1 as MGHRA and CDR2 as YSYEKL. V lost 3 bases and J lost 0; bases outside the gene matches: 5. CDR3 length: 16 amino acids. The CDR3 loop is CASSHPRDRVNTEAFF. CDR3 DNA sequence: TGCGCCAGCAGCCATCCACGGGACAGGGTGAACACTGAAGCTTTCTTT.

The CDR3 is CASSYADSNQPQHF. In DNA form, the CDR3 reads TGTGCCAGCAGTTACGCAGATAGCAATCAGCCCCAGCATTTT. The chain combines TRBV6-6 with TRBJ1-5; D uncertain. The length of the CDR3 is 14 residues. Trimming took off 2 bases at V and 0 bases at J, with 5 bases between the two ends. Per germline, CDR1 MNHNY and CDR2 SVGAGI (reference sequence).

This clone was recorded once. J is TRBJ2-5 and V is TRBV16; maybe TRBD1 (6 bases). The V end lost 2 bases, the J end lost 2 bases, and 9 bases lay between the germline ends. The germline V gene encodes CDR1 KGHSY and CDR2 FQNENV. The CDR3 runs 14 residues. CDR3 residues: CASSQRGTQETQYF. The CDR3 DNA is TGTGCCAGCAGCCAAAGGGGGACACAAGAGACCCAGTACTTC.